This passage covers 7 T cell receptor beta chains from one sample sequenced in a study of T cell responses to AZD1222 COVID-19 vaccine. Some clones are missing from TCRdb's copy, which holds only in-frame ones; the method was immunoSEQ multiplex PCR. The table records under 250,000 clones, approximately 94% of them present only once. Sample: peripheral blood, taken on day 0 of MenACWY control vaccination. The receptor source for this set is an adult in good health.

The V and J genes are TRBV15 and TRBJ2-2, with 8 bases fitting TRBD1. J gave up 6 bases and V 1 base, and 1 base lay outside the gene matches. Germline loops: CDR1 LNHNV, CDR2 YYDKDF (reference sequence). The CDR3 runs to 14 residues. The CDR3 is CATSRARGPGELFF. CDR3 in DNA: TGTGCCACCAGCAGAGCCAGGGGGCCCGGGGAGCTGTTTTTT.

The chain uses TRBV28 and TRBJ1-2; TRBD1 agrees at 7 bases. CDR3 length equals 15 residues. With 5 bases clipped from V and 3 bases from J, the junction kept 9 bases outside the gene matches. The germline V gene encodes CDR1 MDHEN and CDR2 SYDVKM. Here the CDR3 DNA reads TGTGCCAGCAGTACCTTCCCCGGGACAGACTATGGCTACACCTTC. This translates into CASSTFPGTDYGYTF.

V usage is TRBV4-1 and J usage is TRBJ1-6; 9 bases match TRBD1. Per germline, CDR1 MGHRA and CDR2 YSYEKL. V lost 6 bases to trimming and J lost 7 bases; unmatched junction nucleotides: 7. The CDR3 consists of 15 residues. DNA for the CDR3: TGCGCCAGCAGACCGGGACAGGGAGACAATTCACCCCTCCACTTT. This gives the protein CASRPGQGDNSPLHF.

This chain uses TRBV5-1 with TRBJ1-4; a possible D gene is TRBD1 (6 bases). This CDR3 contains 13 residues. The germline V gene encodes CDR1 SGHRS and CDR2 YFSETQ. The germline V and J ends were trimmed by 4 bases and 6 bases, with 10 bases remaining between them. This CDR3 reads CASSQGPDEKLFF. In DNA form, the CDR3 reads TGCGCCAGCAGCCAGGGGCCCGATGAAAAACTGTTTTTT.

The chain combines TRBV6-5 with TRBJ2-7; 8 nucleotides line up with TRBD2. Per the germline V gene, CDR1 is MNHEY and CDR2 is SVGAGI. This CDR3 region has 14 residues. The V and J ends lost 10 bases and 1 base, in that order; junction bases with no gene match: 9. The CDR3 DNA sequence: TGTGCCACTCTTTTGCGGGGGGAATCCTACGAGCAGTACTTC. This codes for CATLLRGESYEQYF.

The chain is built from TRBV4-1 and TRBJ2-1; D is possibly TRBD1 or TRBD2 (6 bases each). Germline V gene sequence: CDR1 MGHRA, CDR2 YSYEKL. Trimming left V 5 bases short and J 0 bases short, with 14 bases between. This CDR3 contains 16 residues. The CDR3 DNA reads TGCGCCAGCAGCTCCAAGGGGGGTAGCTCCTACAATGAGCAGTTCTTC. Its protein product is CASSSKGGSSYNEQFF.

The chain employs TRBV19 and TRBJ1-2; TRBD1 agrees at 9 bases. This CDR3 has 17 residues. The ends lost 4 bases at V and 2 bases at J; junction bases unmatched: 11. CDR1 is LNHDA, CDR2 SQIVND, per germline (reference sequence). This chain's CDR3 is CASSTVDRGRSNYGYTF. CDR3 nucleotide sequence: TGTGCCAGTAGTACCGTGGACAGGGGCCGATCAAACTATGGCTACACCTTC.